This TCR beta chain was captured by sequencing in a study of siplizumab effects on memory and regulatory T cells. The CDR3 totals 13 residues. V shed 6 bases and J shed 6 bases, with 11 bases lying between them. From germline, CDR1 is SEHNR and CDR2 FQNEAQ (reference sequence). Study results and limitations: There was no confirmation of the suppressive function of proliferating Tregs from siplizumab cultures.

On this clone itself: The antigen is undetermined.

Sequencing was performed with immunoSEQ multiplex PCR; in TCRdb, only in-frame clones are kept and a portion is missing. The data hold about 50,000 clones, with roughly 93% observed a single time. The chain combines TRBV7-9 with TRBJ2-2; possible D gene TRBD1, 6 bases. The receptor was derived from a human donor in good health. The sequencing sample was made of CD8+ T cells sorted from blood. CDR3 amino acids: CASRLQGSGELFF. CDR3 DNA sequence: TGTGCCAGCAGACTACAGGGATCCGGGGAGCTGTTTTTT.